Shown below are 28 T cell receptor beta chains from a single sample sequenced in a study of blood T cell repertoires in COVID-19. Sequenced by immunoSEQ multiplex PCR; TCRdb stores in-frame clones only, minus some. The table records about 84,000 clones, approximately 78% of them present only once. The sample was peripheral blood. The receptors stem from an elderly woman with acute or convalescent COVID-19.

The V call is TRBV7-2, the J call TRBJ1-1; 10 nucleotides line up with TRBD1. The CDR3 has 14 amino acids. With V trimmed by 1 base and J by 11 bases, 7 bases remained unmatched. The germline CDR1 and CDR2 sequences are SGHTA and FQGNSA. The CDR3 nucleotides are TGTGCCAGCAGCTTAGTAACGGGACAGGGGATGGCTTTCTTT. Residues: CASSLVTGQGMAFF.

In this sample, this clone turned up once. The J gene is TRBJ2-1, the V gene TRBV11-2; D might be TRBD1 (5 bases). Trimming cost V 2 bases and J 2 bases, with 13 bases left between them. This CDR3 comprises 16 residues. Germline CDR1 reads SGHAT; CDR2 reads FQNNGV. The CDR3 DNA is TGTGCCAGCAGCTTACGGGCAGGGATCACCTACAATGAGCAGTTCTTC. It specifies CASSLRAGITYNEQFF.

This chain joins TRBV11-2 and TRBJ2-7, with 7 bases that match TRBD1. The CDR3 has 14 amino acids. V dropped 5 bases and J dropped 5; count of bases not matched to a gene: 9. The germline CDR1 and CDR2 sequences are SGHAT and FQNNGV. CDR3 protein: CASSRRQGLNEQYF. In DNA, the CDR3 is TGTGCCAGCAGCCGAAGACAGGGTTTGAACGAGCAGTACTTC.

The rearrangement links TRBV9 to TRBJ2-1; D perhaps matches TRBD2 (5 bases). Trimming left V 5 bases short and J 6 bases short, with 12 bases between. The CDR3 is 13 residues long. Germline V gives CDR1 SGDLS, CDR2 YYNGEE. The CDR3 DNA reads as TGTGCCAGCAGTTCGGGGAACGGCAATGAGCAGTTCTTC. It yields the protein CASSSGNGNEQFF.

This rearrangement joins TRBV6-6 to TRBJ1-2; D perhaps matches TRBD1 (6 bases). CDR3 length equals 13 residues. The V gene's germline CDR1 is MNHNY and CDR2 SVGAGI (reference sequence). Between the trimmed V and J ends, which lost 6 bases and 8 bases, there was a span of 16 bases. This CDR3 is CASSPQEGGGYTF. CDR3 nucleotide sequence: TGTGCCAGCAGCCCCCAGGAAGGGGGAGGCTACACCTTC.

J is TRBJ1-3 and V is TRBV11-2; 9 nucleotides agree with TRBD1. This CDR3 is built from 17 residues. J was trimmed by 0 bases and V by 5 bases; bases with no gene match: 8. From germline, CDR1 is SGHAT and CDR2 FQNNGV. The CDR3 loop is CASSLTGTGISGNTIYF. CDR3 nucleotides: TGTGCCAGCAGCCTTACCGGGACAGGGATCTCTGGAAACACCATATATTTT.

The chain joins TRBV4-2 to TRBJ1-6; D is perhaps TRBD1 (6 bases). The length of the CDR3 is 16 residues. V lost 3 bases and J lost 6, with 15 bases in between. The germline gives CDR1 LGHNA, CDR2 YNFKEQ. The CDR3 DNA sequence: TGTGCCAGCAGCCACATAGGGGGACGGGGTAATTCACCCCTCCACTTT. Encoded protein: CASSHIGGRGNSPLHF.

This chain connects TRBV7-9 to TRBJ1-2, with D tentatively TRBD1 (6 bases). Germline values: CDR1 SEHNR, CDR2 FQNEAQ (reference sequence). The V end lost 5 bases, the J end lost 4 bases, and 11 bases lay between the germline ends. This CDR3 comprises 13 residues. DNA of the CDR3: TGTGCCAGCAGCCTGGACAGTTCCTATGGCTACACCTTC. As protein: CASSLDSSYGYTF. The complete variable domain, with remaining parts taken from reference TRBV7-9 and TRBJ1-2, reads DTGVSQNPRHKITKRGQNVTFRCDPISEHNRLYWYRQTLGQGPEFLTYFQNEAQLEKSRLLSDRFSAERPKGSFSTLEIQRTEQGDSAMYLCASSLDSSYGYTFGSGTRLTVV.

The rearrangement joins TRBV27 to TRBJ1-6; D possibly corresponds to TRBD1 (5 bases). The germline V gene has CDR1 MNHEY and CDR2 SMNVEV (reference sequence). V was clipped by 0 bases and J by 8 bases, with 11 bases between them. The CDR3 length is 15 residues. CDR3 nucleotides: TGTGCCAGCAGTTTATCAGGGACTCCGGATTCACCCCTCCACTTT. As protein: CASSLSGTPDSPLHF.

The rearrangement uses TRBV2 and TRBJ2-5; 10 bases line up with TRBD1. With V trimmed by 6 bases and J by 0 bases, 7 bases remained unmatched. The CDR3 consists of 16 residues. Germline V gene lookup returns CDR1 SNHLY and CDR2 FYNNEI. CDR3 DNA: TGTGCCAGCAGCGGGGTGGGACAGGGGCACCAAGAGACCCAGTACTTC. Protein product: CASSGVGQGHQETQYF. Looking up the rest from reference TRBV2 and TRBJ2-5 gives the full variable domain: EPEVTQTPSHQVTQMGQEVILRCVPISNHLYFYWYRQILGQKVEFLVSFYNNEISEKSEIFDDQFSVERPDGSNFTLKIRSTKLEDSAMYFCASSGVGQGHQETQYFGPGTRLLVL.

The CDR3 region is CATSRGTSGAYNEQFF. CDR3 nucleotide sequence: TGTGCCACCAGCAGGGGGACTAGCGGAGCTTACAATGAGCAGTTCTTC. The chain combines TRBV15 with TRBJ2-1; the match to TRBD2 covers 11 bases. V gave up 3 bases and J gave up 4 bases; unmatched junction bases: 5. The CDR3 has 16 amino acids. Per germline, CDR1 LNHNV and CDR2 YYDKDF (reference sequence).

The chain employs TRBV7-2 and TRBJ1-1; the match to TRBD1 covers 8 bases. The CDR3 is made up of 17 amino acids. J gave up 4 bases and V 5 bases, and 15 bases lay outside the gene matches. The germline V gene encodes CDR1 SGHTA and CDR2 FQGNSA. The CDR3 protein is CASSPASTGVRATEAFF. Written as DNA, the CDR3 is TGTGCCAGCAGCCCCGCCTCGACAGGGGTTAGGGCCACTGAAGCTTTCTTT.

V gene TRBV18 combines with J gene TRBJ2-1, with 11 bases that match TRBD2. V shed 2 bases and J 9 bases; nucleotides not matched to a gene: 9. There are 16 residues in the CDR3. Germline-derived CDR1 and CDR2 are KGHSH and LQKENI. The CDR3 here is CASSPNLAGGLGEQFF. For the CDR3, the DNA is TGTGCCAGCTCACCAAACTTAGCGGGGGGGCTGGGTGAGCAGTTCTTC.

The chain recombines TRBV5-1 with TRBJ2-2, with D tentatively TRBD2 (6 bases). The germline V and J ends were trimmed by 0 bases and 0 bases, with 9 bases remaining between them. There are 16 residues in the CDR3. The germline V gene encodes CDR1 SGHRS and CDR2 YFSETQ. The CDR3 sequence is CASSLGRGANTGELFF. Here the CDR3 DNA reads TGCGCCAGCAGCTTGGGGCGGGGCGCGAACACCGGGGAGCTGTTTTTT.

A few counts support this clone. The chain carries TRBV7-2 and TRBJ1-3; 10 positions match TRBD1. Germline V gene lookup returns CDR1 SGHTA and CDR2 FQGNSA. This CDR3 comprises 15 residues. J gave up 3 bases and V 5 bases, and 4 bases lay outside the gene matches. The CDR3 reads CASSPDRGLGNTIYF. DNA for the CDR3: TGTGCCAGCAGCCCCGACAGGGGGCTTGGAAACACCATATATTTT.

The chain links TRBV19 to TRBJ1-5, with TRBD1 matching 7 bases. The CDR3 has 15 amino acids. V gave up 5 bases and J gave up 0 bases; unmatched junction bases: 4. From germline, CDR1 is LNHDA and CDR2 SQIVND (reference sequence). CDR3 bases: TGTGCCAGTAGTGGGGGACAGAATAGCAATCAGCCCCAGCATTTT. Translated: CASSGGQNSNQPQHF.

The gene calls are TRBV9 and TRBJ2-5; D call uncertain. Trimming removed 3 bases from V and 4 bases from J, with 13 bases in between. The CDR3 length is 14 residues. CDR1 is SGDLS and CDR2 is YYNGEE in the germline V gene. DNA of the CDR3: TGTGCCAGCAGCGCGACGAGCGAGGCAGAGACCCAGTACTTC. This encodes CASSATSEAETQYF.

This clone has a single count. The chain combines TRBV3-1 (or the pseudogene TRBV3-2) with TRBJ2-7; 7 positions agree with TRBD1. Trimming at V came to 1 base and at J to 3 bases, leaving 6 bases not matched to a gene. Per germline, CDR1 LGHDT and CDR2 YNNKEL (reference sequence). The CDR3 sequence is 15 residues long. The CDR3 DNA sequence: TGTGCCAGCAGCCAAGGGTTCAGGGGGAGCTACGAGCAGTACTTC. Translated: CASSQGFRGSYEQYF.

The chain uses TRBV19 and TRBJ1-6; 8 nucleotides agree with TRBD1. The junction had 9 bases not matched to a gene; V was cut back by 7 bases and J by 7 bases. Germline lookup yields CDR1 LNHDA and CDR2 SQIVND (reference sequence). There are 15 residues in the CDR3. CDR3 in amino acids: CASKEVTGGNSPLHF. Here the CDR3 DNA reads TGTGCCAGTAAGGAGGTCACAGGGGGAAATTCACCCCTCCACTTT.

V and J are TRBV7-9 and TRBJ1-4; D perhaps matches TRBD1 (6 bases). Germline CDR1 and CDR2: SEHNR and FQNEAQ (reference sequence). V lost 5 bases, J lost 8 bases, and 12 bases lay in between. The CDR3 is 13 residues long. Here the CDR3 reads CASSPLQGEKLFF. The CDR3, as DNA: TGTGCCAGCAGCCCCCTTCAGGGGGAAAAACTGTTTTTT.

The CDR3 loop is CASSYSQVGTNYGYTF. The CDR3 coding sequence is TGTGCCAGCAGTTACTCGCAGGTCGGCACTAACTATGGCTACACCTTC. The chain recombines TRBV6-5 with TRBJ1-2, with unresolved D. Germline V lookup: CDR1 MNHEY, CDR2 SVGAGI. The CDR3 extends over 16 amino acids. Trimming removed 0 bases at V and 0 bases at J, with 11 bases between.

J is TRBJ1-1 and V is TRBV3-1 (or the pseudogene TRBV3-2); 8 nucleotides align to TRBD1. Germline V gene data show CDR1 as LGHDT and CDR2 as YNNKEL (reference sequence). This CDR3 has 12 residues. V lost 6 bases, J lost 6 bases, and 3 bases stayed unmatched. The CDR3 DNA reads TGTGCCAGCAGTCAGACAGGGGCTGAAGCTTTCTTT. Amino acid sequence: CASSQTGAEAFF.

The chain links TRBV4-1 to TRBJ2-1; 7 nucleotides agree with TRBD2. This CDR3 contains 15 residues. J lost 4 bases, V lost 4 bases, and 7 bases had no gene match. Germline-derived CDR1 and CDR2 are MGHRA and YSYEKL. CDR3 protein: CASSLQRGLYNEQFF. CDR3 nucleotides: TGCGCCAGCAGCCTACAGCGGGGCCTGTACAATGAGCAGTTCTTC.

The sample holds one count of this clone. J is TRBJ2-1 and V is TRBV7-3, with TRBD2 matching over 12 bases. The trim removed 5 bases at V and 0 bases at J, leaving 14 bases unmatched. CDR3 length equals 20 residues. Looked up from germline, CDR1 is SGHTA and CDR2 is FQGTGA. DNA of the CDR3: TGTGCCAGCAGCCCCAAAGGGACTAGCGGGTCCCCGAGCTCCTACAATGAGCAGTTCTTC. Its translation is CASSPKGTSGSPSSYNEQFF.

This rearrangement joins TRBV27 to TRBJ2-2; 9 bases align to TRBD1. V was pared by 0 bases and J by 8 bases, with 7 bases of the junction left unmatched. The CDR3 runs to 16 residues. In germline, CDR1 is MNHEY, CDR2 SMNVEV (reference sequence). The CDR3 DNA reads TGTGCCAGCAGTTTATCGTTCACAGGGGGCGCGGGGGAGCTGTTTTTT. Translated, it gives CASSLSFTGGAGELFF.

The chain has TRBV28 and TRBJ2-5; TRBD2 matches 8 bases. CDR3 length: 13 residues. Germline loops: CDR1 MDHEN, CDR2 SYDVKM. After removal of 4 bases from V and 5 bases from J, the junction contained 3 bases not matched to a gene. CDR3 in DNA: TGTGCCAGCAGTTCGGGGGGGCAGGAGACCCAGTACTTC. This gives the protein CASSSGGQETQYF. The full variable domain, its missing parts supplied by reference TRBV28 and TRBJ2-5, is DVKVTQSSRYLVKRTGEKVFLECVQDMDHENMFWYRQDPGLGLRLIYFSYDVKMKEKGDIPEGYSVSREKKERFSLILESASTNQTSMYLCASSSGGQETQYFGPGTRLLVL.

The V call is TRBV3-1 (or the pseudogene TRBV3-2), the J call TRBJ1-2; D not certain. The CDR3 is made up of 16 amino acids. Between the trimmed V and J ends, which lost 0 bases and 1 base, there was a span of 12 bases. Germline loops: CDR1 LGHDT, CDR2 YNNKEL (reference sequence). CDR3 DNA: TGTGCCAGCAGCCAAGATGGGTCGAGGGTTAACTATGGCTACACCTTC. It is translated as CASSQDGSRVNYGYTF.

The chain couples TRBV5-1 to TRBJ2-7; a weak D match, TRBD2 (7 bases). Deletions cut 5 bases from V and 0 bases from J, with 18 bases between. The CDR3 spans 16 residues. The germline V gene encodes CDR1 SGHRS and CDR2 YFSETQ. The CDR3 sequence is CASSLGGTSNSYEQYF. Here the CDR3 DNA reads TGCGCCAGCAGTCTGGGGGGGACATCGAACTCCTACGAGCAGTACTTC.